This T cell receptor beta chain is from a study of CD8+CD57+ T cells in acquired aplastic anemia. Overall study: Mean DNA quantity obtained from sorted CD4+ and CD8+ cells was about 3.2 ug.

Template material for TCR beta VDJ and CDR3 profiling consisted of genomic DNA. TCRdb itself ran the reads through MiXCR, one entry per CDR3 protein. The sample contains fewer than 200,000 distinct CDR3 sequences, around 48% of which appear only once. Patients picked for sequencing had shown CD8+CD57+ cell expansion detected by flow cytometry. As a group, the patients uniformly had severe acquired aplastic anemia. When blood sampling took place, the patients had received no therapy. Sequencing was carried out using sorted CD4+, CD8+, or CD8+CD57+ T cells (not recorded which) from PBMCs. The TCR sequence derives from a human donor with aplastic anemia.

The CDR3 sequence: CSATLPTGAGGYTF. Written as DNA, the CDR3 is TGCAGTGCCACCCTCCCGACAGGCGCGGGGGGCTACACCTTC. This rearrangement joins TRBV20-1 to TRBJ1-2, with D tentatively TRBD1 (6 bases). CDR1 is DFQATT and CDR2 is SNEGSKA in the germline V gene (reference sequence). V lost 6 bases and J 8 bases, leaving 22 bases between the germline ends. The CDR3 covers 14 residues.